These T cell receptor beta chains were read from a single sample in a study of glioma-infiltrating T cells after dendritic cell vaccination. Sequencing used immunoSEQ multiplex PCR; TCRdb keeps in-frame clones, though not all of them. The repertoire has tens of thousands of clones, more than 75% of them found once; the top ten carry roughly 2.9%. The starting material was blood, obtained before dendritic cell vaccination. The source is a human donor with glioblastoma. CDR3s include the opening cysteine and the closing phenylalanine or tryptophan. A D gene is named only where the DNA matches it firmly. Clone size is stated in some rows and not others, as once, few, many or a class when expanded.

>TRBJ1-4|-|-|TRBV25-1
CASSESRGATNEKLFF
TGTGCCAGCAGTGAATCCAGGGGCGCAACTAATGAAAAACTGTTTTTT
>TRBJ2-5|TRBD2|-|TRBV27
CSVARGSAETQYF
TGTTCCGTCGCGCGGGGGTCCGCAGAGACCCAGTACTTC
>TRBJ2-5|-|-|TRBV15
CATSLGATGETQYF
TGTGCCACCAGCTTGGGGGCTACTGGAGAGACCCAGTACTTC
>TRBJ2-3|-|-|TRBV6-1
CASSEAQRISTDTQYF
TGTGCCAGCAGTGAAGCGCAGCGGATTAGCACAGATACGCAGTATTTT
>TRBJ1-1|TRBD1|-|TRBV6-6
CASSLGQGLNTEAFF
TGTGCCAGCAGTTTAGGACAGGGGCTTAACACTGAAGCTTTCTTT
>TRBJ1-1|-|-|TRBV14
CASSLSAGTEAFF
TGTGCCAGCAGCCTAAGTGCAGGCACTGAAGCTTTCTTT
>TRBJ1-1|TRBD1|-|TRBV18
CASSPKDRGMNTEAFF
TGTGCCAGCTCACCAAAAGACAGGGGGATGAACACTGAAGCTTTCTTT
>TRBJ1-2|-|-|TRBV9
CASSVAQGYGYTF
TGTGCCAGCAGCGTAGCACAGGGCTATGGCTACACCTTC
>TRBJ2-6|TRBD1|once|TRBV4-3
CASSPDRGGANVLTF
TGCGCCAGCAGCCCTGACAGGGGTGGGGCCAACGTCCTGACTTTC
>TRBJ2-3|-|-|TRBV30
CAWSVGTADTQYF
TGTGCCTGGAGTGTAGGGACTGCAGATACGCAGTATTTT
>TRBJ1-1|-|-|TRBV14
CASSQGGHTEAFF
TGTGCCAGCAGCCAAGGGGGCCACACTGAAGCTTTCTTT
>TRBJ2-1|TRBD2|-|TRBV11-2
CASSGGLAGHNEQFF
TGTGCCAGCTCCGGGGGACTAGCGGGGCACAATGAGCAGTTCTTC
>TRBJ1-2|TRBD1|-|TRBV5-5
CASSLGRGYGYTF
TGTGCCAGCAGCTTGGGCAGGGGGTATGGCTACACCTTC
>TRBJ2-5|-|-|TRBV5-1
CASSGQGYGQETQYF
TGCGCCAGCAGCGGGCAGGGTTATGGACAAGAGACCCAGTACTTC
>TRBJ2-7|TRBD2|-|TRBV2
CASSGTSGSSEQYF
TGTGCCAGCAGTGGGACTAGCGGGAGCTCCGAGCAGTACTTC
>TRBJ1-4|-|-|TRBV5-4
CASSPSQATNEKLFF
TGTGCCAGCAGCCCCTCACAGGCAACTAATGAAAAACTGTTTTTT
>TRBJ2-7|-|-|TRBV29-1
CSSGTPGATYEQYF
TGCAGCTCAGGGACACCGGGTGCCACCTACGAGCAGTACTTC
>TRBJ1-1|-|-|TRBV30
CAWSPQGEAFF
TGTGCCTGGAGTCCCCAGGGGGAAGCTTTCTTT
>TRBJ2-7|-|-|TRBV21-1
CASSKGQGNEQYF
TGTGCCAGCAGCAAGGGGCAGGGCAACGAGCAGTACTTC
>TRBJ2-6|-|-|TRBV7-9
CASSLLASGANVLTF
TGTGCCAGCAGCTTACTGGCCTCTGGGGCCAACGTCCTGACTTTC
>TRBJ1-2|-|many|TRBV19
CASSQQGHYGYTF
TGTGCCAGTAGTCAACAGGGCCACTATGGCTACACCTTC
>TRBJ2-3|TRBD1|-|TRBV5-6
CASIDRADLITQYF
TGTGCCAGCATCGACAGGGCAGATCTAATAACGCAGTATTTT
>TRBJ2-1|TRBD1|once|TRBV5-1
CASSSGGMANEQFF
TGCGCCAGCAGCTCAGGGGGAATGGCCAATGAGCAGTTCTTC
>TRBJ2-7|-|few|TRBV11-2
CASSLATGVSYEQYF
TGTGCCAGCAGCTTAGCCACGGGGGTTTCCTACGAGCAGTACTTC
>TRBJ2-1|TRBD2|-|TRBV7-3
CASSRGASGRDEQFF
TGTGCCAGCAGCCGCGGGGCTAGCGGGAGGGATGAGCAGTTCTTC
>TRBJ2-1|-|-|TRBV9
CASSVDGEEQFF
TGTGCCAGCAGCGTAGACGGGGAGGAGCAGTTCTTC
>TRBJ1-2|TRBD1|-|TRBV12-5
CASGEQGARYGYTF
TGTGCTAGTGGGGAACAGGGGGCGCGCTATGGCTACACCTTC
>TRBJ2-3|TRBD1|-|TRBV12-5
CASGTGKSTQYF
TGTGCAAGCGGGACAGGGAAGAGTACGCAGTATTTT
>TRBJ2-2|-|-|TRBV6-1
CASSQGITGELFF
TGTGCCAGCAGCCAGGGGATAACCGGGGAGCTGTTTTTT
>TRBJ1-5|-|-|TRBV19
CASNGGAHSNQPQHF
TGTGCCAGTAATGGGGGGGCGCATAGCAATCAGCCCCAGCATTTT
>TRBJ2-7|TRBD1|-|TRBV5-4
CASSFWDSSYEQYF
TGTGCCAGCAGCTTTTGGGACAGCAGCTACGAGCAGTACTTC
>TRBJ1-2|-|-|TRBV5-6
CASSFPTDYGYTF
TGTGCCAGCAGCTTTCCGACAGACTATGGCTACACCTTC
>TRBJ2-6|-|-|TRBV4-1
CASSPAGTGANVLTF
TGCGCCAGCAGCCCCGCAGGGACTGGGGCCAACGTCCTGACTTTC
>TRBJ1-6|-|-|TRBV18
CASATRMDNSPLHF
TGTGCCAGCGCAACGAGGATGGATAATTCACCCCTCCACTTT
>TRBJ1-1|-|-|TRBV18
CASSPVGGGTEAFF
TGTGCCAGCTCACCCGTCGGGGGAGGCACTGAAGCTTTCTTT
>TRBJ1-2|-|-|TRBV29-1
CSVGDVLGGYGYTF
TGCAGCGTGGGGGACGTCCTGGGGGGCTATGGCTACACCTTC
>TRBJ1-2|-|-|TRBV6-5
CASSVGGGPTYGYTF
TGTGCCAGCAGTGTCGGGGGGGGGCCCACCTATGGCTACACCTTC
>TRBJ2-5|-|once|TRBV14
CASSSEGPIQETQYF
TGTGCCAGCAGCTCGGAGGGGCCAATTCAAGAGACCCAGTACTTC
>TRBJ2-7|-|-|TRBV5-6
CASSRMGRYGSYEQYF
TGTGCCAGCAGCAGGATGGGCAGGTACGGTTCCTACGAGCAGTACTTC
>TRBJ1-5|TRBD1|-|TRBV5-6
CASSLTGGKQPQHF
TGTGCCAGCAGCTTGACAGGGGGCAAACAGCCCCAGCATTTT
>TRBJ2-2|-|-|TRBV7-9
CASSLGTENTGELFF
TGTGCCAGCAGCTTAGGGACAGAGAACACCGGGGAGCTGTTTTTT
>TRBJ1-4|-|-|TRBV18
CASSPDRKTNEKLFF
TGTGCCAGCTCCCCCGACAGGAAAACGAATGAAAAACTGTTTTTT
>TRBJ2-5|TRBD2|few|TRBV11-2
CASSFPGLAGQETQYF
TGTGCCAGCAGCTTCCCCGGACTAGCGGGGCAGGAGACCCAGTACTTC
>TRBJ2-3|TRBD2|-|TRBV11-2
CASSSGTSGSSTDTQYF
TGTGCCAGCAGCTCCGGGACTAGCGGGAGTAGCACAGATACGCAGTATTTT
>TRBJ2-7|TRBD1|-|TRBV18
CASSPDRNEQYF
TGTGCCAGCTCTCCGGACAGGAACGAGCAGTACTTC